This T cell receptor beta chain was identified during a study of blood T cell repertoires in COVID-19. In the study overall: Samples taken during acute and convalescent COVID-19 were collected in the United States, Italy and Spain. PBMCs, B-cell-depleted T cells, or T cells provided the cDNA or gDNA that made up the material.

V shed 4 bases and J shed 4 bases, with 18 bases lying between them. Germline V gene lookup returns CDR1 SGHRS and CDR2 YFSETQ. The length of the CDR3 is 16 residues. Recruited during active infection, patients (from Seattle) were subsequently followed longitudinally. Per the original data handling: Amplified reference gene primers provided the basis for estimating nucleated cell counts. Sequenced by immunoSEQ multiplex PCR; TCRdb stores in-frame clones only, minus some. That table gives V, J and clone size, and the DNA gave D and trimming. This repertoire shows around 200,000 clones, approximately 87% found once; its top ten account for over 15%.

This receptor was taken from a person aged 65 to 85 with COVID-19, enrolled during active disease. V is TRBV5-1 and J is TRBJ1-3, with D hard to call. Sequencing was performed on peripheral blood. The CDR3 protein is CASSPRSEGFGNTIYF. The CDR3 DNA reads as TGCGCCAGCAGCCCCCGTTCGGAGGGCTTCGGAAACACCATATATTTT.